The 5 T cell receptor beta chains below come from one sample, sequenced in a study of T cells expressing NK-cell markers. TCRdb reprocessed the 5' RACE reads; each CDR3 protein has one entry and no DNA is given. The sample has around 280,000 distinct CDR3 sequences. The sample was blood T cells: a sorted CD56 or NKG2C T cell subset, CD4+ or CD8+ T cells, or bulk PBMC T cells (not recorded which). These receptors were taken from a man aged 18 to 35 in good health.

The genes are TRBV4-3 and TRBJ1-2; absent DNA, TCRdb's TRBD1 call cannot be checked. The CDR3 consists of 15 residues. Germline V gene sequence: CDR1 LGHNA, CDR2 YSLEER. CDR3 protein: CASSQAPGPNYGYTF.

This chain links TRBV5-1 with TRBJ2-7; TCRdb reports TRBD1, a call that lacks DNA to check it against. Germline V gene sequence: CDR1 SGHRS, CDR2 YFSETQ. There are 13 residues in the CDR3. Here the CDR3 reads CASSLGGTHEQYF.

V gene TRBV12-3 or TRBV12-4 combines with J gene TRBJ1-5. The CDR3 runs 14 residues. CDR3: CASSLVQANQPQHF.

V and J are TRBV15 and TRBJ2-1; TCRdb proposes TRBD2, but this gene call is untestable without DNA. The germline V gene encodes CDR1 LNHNV and CDR2 YYDKDF (reference sequence). The CDR3 has 15 amino acids. CDR3 residues: CATSFLAGMVNEQFF.

The chain uses TRBV7-7 and TRBJ2-5; TCRdb lists TRBD2, though no DNA is available to test this call. Germline loops: CDR1 SSHAT, CDR2 FNYEAQ (reference sequence). This CDR3 has 15 residues. CDR3: CASSSGSGVGETQYF.